Presented here are 26 T cell receptor beta chains from one specimen sequenced in a study of blood T cell repertoires in COVID-19 (dated by TCRdb to 2020 to 2021). Libraries were prepared through the immunoSEQ multiplex PCR assay. TCRdb retrieved this table from immuneACCESS and kept in-frame rearrangements only. Not all clones are present; in checked studies, unresolved V genes account for under half, and no reason is known for the remainder. In all, the sample holds about 76,000 clones, and 75% to 80% of those were seen once. The ten top clones hold around a sixth of the sample. Sequences were obtained from peripheral blood. The receptors derive from a human donor in a cohort sampled during active COVID-19.

This rearrangement joins TRBV28 to TRBJ1-1; the match to TRBD1 covers 11 bases. Germline CDR1 MDHEN, CDR2 SYDVKM. The CDR3 length is 16 residues. V shed 2 bases and J 6 bases; nucleotides not matched to a gene: 8. For the CDR3, the DNA is TGTGCCAGCAGTTTAGTAGGGGACAGGGGGGTCGCTGAAGCTTTCTTT. It specifies CASSLVGDRGVAEAFF.

The CDR3 loop is CATSRGQGLISPLHF. DNA of the CDR3: TGTGCCACCAGCAGAGGGCAGGGTCTTATATCACCCCTCCACTTT. The V gene is TRBV15, the J gene TRBJ1-6; possible D gene TRBD1, 5 bases. The V gene lost 1 base and the J gene lost 10 bases, with 14 bases spanning the gap. Germline V lookup: CDR1 LNHNV, CDR2 YYDKDF (reference sequence). CDR3 length: 15 residues.

This chain connects TRBV11-1 to TRBJ1-1; unclear D gene. Deletions cut 3 bases from V and 0 bases from J, with 2 bases between. The CDR3 length is 12 residues. The germline V gene encodes CDR1 SGHAT and CDR2 FQDESV (reference sequence). The CDR3 region is CASSFVNTEAFF. As DNA, the CDR3 is TGTGCCAGCAGCTTCGTGAACACTGAAGCTTTCTTT.

The genes are TRBV6-5 and TRBJ2-7; 10 nucleotides line up with TRBD1. In germline, CDR1 is MNHEY, CDR2 SVGAGI. This CDR3 is 15 amino acids long. V dropped 6 bases and J dropped 7; count of bases not matched to a gene: 12. The CDR3 nucleotides are TGTGCCAGCAGCGGGACAGGGGAGGGCTGGGGGGAGCAGTACTTC. It codes for CASSGTGEGWGEQYF.

The chain is built from TRBV5-1 and TRBJ2-2; the D gene is possibly TRBD2 (5 bases). This CDR3 has 15 amino acids. Germline loops: CDR1 SGHRS, CDR2 YFSETQ. V lost 1 base and J lost 7, with 14 bases in between. The CDR3 protein is CASSLTVGVGGELFF. The CDR3 DNA follows: TGCGCCAGCAGCTTGACGGTCGGGGTTGGCGGGGAGCTGTTTTTT.

This chain links TRBV3-1 (or the pseudogene TRBV3-2) with TRBJ1-2; TRBD1 is a possible D gene (6 bases). The germline V gene has CDR1 LGHDT and CDR2 YNNKEL (reference sequence). CDR3 size: 15 residues. The V and J ends lost 4 bases and 4 bases respectively, with 16 bases between them. CDR3 DNA sequence: TGTGCCAGCAGCCTACACAGGGCAGCGAGCTATGGCTACACCTTC. It is translated as CASSLHRAASYGYTF.

This clone was seen a handful of times. The chain links TRBV29-1 to TRBJ2-1; D is possibly TRBD1 (5 bases). The ends were cut back, 5 bases at V and 4 bases at J, with 6 bases in the middle. Looked up from germline, CDR1 is SQVTM and CDR2 is ANQGSEA. The CDR3 extends over 11 amino acids. The CDR3 loop is CSVRQYNEQFF. CDR3 nucleotide sequence: TGCAGCGTTAGACAGTACAATGAGCAGTTCTTC.

This rearrangement joins TRBV7-2 to TRBJ1-5; 7 nucleotides match TRBD1. In germline, CDR1 is SGHTA, CDR2 FQGNSA. The CDR3 has 14 residues. Trimming removed 4 bases from V and 7 bases from J; junction bases left unmatched: 7. The CDR3 reads CASSSFGTVQPQHF. CDR3 DNA sequence: TGTGCCAGCAGCTCATTCGGGACAGTACAGCCCCAGCATTTT.

The CDR3, as DNA: TGTGCCAGCAGTGCAGGGGGCTATGGCTACACCTTC. Translated, it gives CASSAGGYGYTF. V gene TRBV27 combines with J gene TRBJ1-2; 7 bases line up with TRBD1. This CDR3 comprises 12 residues. Germline V gene sequence: CDR1 MNHEY, CDR2 SMNVEV (reference sequence). V lost 5 bases and J lost 4; bases outside the gene matches: 1.

This clone was seen more than once but under ten times. J is TRBJ2-7 and V is TRBV10-3, with TRBD1 identical over 7 bases. CDR3 length: 12 residues. V gave up 11 bases and J gave up 3 bases; unmatched junction bases: 7. Germline CDR1 and CDR2: ENHRY and SYGVKD. CDR3 sequence: CASAAGGYEQYF. In DNA, the CDR3 is TGTGCCTCGGCGGCAGGGGGCTACGAGCAGTACTTC.

The chain carries TRBV3-1 (or the pseudogene TRBV3-2) and TRBJ2-6; the D gene is possibly TRBD2 (6 bases). CDR1 LGHDT and CDR2 YNNKEL come from the germline V gene (reference sequence). Trimming stripped 2 bases from V and 0 bases from J, with 11 bases between. CDR3 size: 17 residues. CDR3: CASSQWGESSGANVLTF. For the CDR3, the DNA is TGTGCCAGCAGCCAATGGGGGGAGAGCTCTGGGGCCAACGTCCTGACTTTC.

This rearrangement joins TRBV28 to TRBJ1-2; TRBD1 matches at 7 bases. Trimming at V came to 4 bases and at J to 7 bases, leaving 9 bases not matched to a gene. The CDR3 extends over 14 amino acids. Germline CDR1 MDHEN, CDR2 SYDVKM. The CDR3 spells CASSSRGAPIGYTF. The CDR3 DNA sequence: TGTGCCAGCAGTTCCAGGGGGGCCCCTATTGGCTACACCTTC.

The V call is TRBV4-1, the J call TRBJ1-2; D may be TRBD1 (6 bases). CDR1 is MGHRA, CDR2 YSYEKL, per germline. V gave up 1 base and J gave up 3 bases, with 12 bases separating them. The CDR3 consists of 15 residues. In DNA, the CDR3 is TGCGCCAGCAGCCAAGCCTCAGGGGTGGACTATGGCTACACCTTC. Protein product: CASSQASGVDYGYTF.

This chain links TRBV27 with TRBJ1-5; D is perhaps TRBD1 (5 bases). This CDR3 is 15 amino acids long. Germline loops: CDR1 MNHEY, CDR2 SMNVEV (reference sequence). Trimming took off 5 bases at V and 6 bases at J, with 17 bases between the two ends. The CDR3 region is CASSPKGYLRQPQHF. The CDR3 DNA is TGTGCCAGCAGTCCAAAGGGGTACTTACGTCAGCCCCAGCATTTT.

The chain uses TRBV15 and TRBJ2-7; unclear D gene. The V end was cut by 2 bases, the J end by 0 bases, with 14 bases between. There are 16 residues in the CDR3. The V gene's germline CDR1 is LNHNV and CDR2 YYDKDF (reference sequence). The CDR3, as DNA: TGTGCCACCAGCAGAACTACTACCAGAAGCTCCTACGAGCAGTACTTC. It translates to CATSRTTTRSSYEQYF.

V usage is TRBV19 and J usage is TRBJ1-4, with 10 nucleotides matching TRBD1. Trimming at V came to 6 bases and at J to 3 bases, leaving 4 bases not matched to a gene. This CDR3 is 15 amino acids long. The germline V gene has CDR1 LNHDA and CDR2 SQIVND (reference sequence). CDR3 in amino acids: CASRRQGASNEKLFF. The CDR3 coding sequence is TGTGCCAGTAGAAGACAGGGGGCGTCTAATGAAAAACTGTTTTTT.

CDR3 amino acids: CASSSAGRGIYEQYF. The DNA for the CDR3 is TGTGCCAGCAGCTCGGCGGGCAGGGGGATCTACGAGCAGTACTTC. The chain links TRBV6-5 to TRBJ2-7, with 7 bases lining up with TRBD1. This CDR3 has 15 amino acids. The germline gives CDR1 MNHEY, CDR2 SVGAGI. The V gene end was trimmed by 6 bases and the J gene end by 3 bases; junction bases not matched to a gene: 11.

This chain connects TRBV6-5 to TRBJ2-5, with TRBD1 matching 12 bases. This CDR3 comprises 15 residues. V gave up 2 bases and J gave up 5 bases; unmatched junction bases: 3. Germline V gene sequence: CDR1 MNHEY, CDR2 SVGAGI. Written as DNA, the CDR3 is TGTGCCAGCAGTTACGGGACAGGGGGCAGGGAGACCCAGTACTTC. It translates to CASSYGTGGRETQYF.

The chain couples TRBV28 to TRBJ2-1; D gene uncertain. The CDR3 covers 13 residues. CDR1 and CDR2 (germline): MDHEN, SYDVKM. V shed 7 bases and J shed 5 bases, with 12 bases lying between them. CDR3 residues: CASTSSINNEQFF. In DNA, the CDR3 is TGTGCCAGCACCAGTTCGATTAACAATGAGCAGTTCTTC. The variable domain in full, completed from reference TRBV28 and TRBJ2-1, reads DVKVTQSSRYLVKRTGEKVFLECVQDMDHENMFWYRQDPGLGLRLIYFSYDVKMKEKGDIPEGYSVSREKKERFSLILESASTNQTSMYLCASTSSINNEQFFGPGTRLTVL.

The chain couples TRBV3-1 (or the pseudogene TRBV3-2) to TRBJ1-3; TRBD1 aligns across 12 bases. The CDR3 totals 16 residues. The germline V gene encodes CDR1 LGHDT and CDR2 YNNKEL (reference sequence). After removal of 3 bases from V and 3 bases from J, the junction contained 3 bases not matched to a gene. The DNA of the CDR3 is TGTGCCAGCAGCCAGGGGACAGGGGGCGGTGGAAACACCATATATTTT. It is translated as CASSQGTGGGGNTIYF.

This chain connects TRBV28 to TRBJ2-6; D might be TRBD1 (5 bases). Deletions cut 3 bases from V and 3 bases from J, with 9 bases between. CDR3 length equals 15 residues. Germline CDR1 and CDR2: MDHEN and SYDVKM. In nucleotides, the CDR3 is TGTGCCAGCAGTTTCAGGGCTGGTGGGGCCAACGTCCTGACTTTC. Translated, it gives CASSFRAGGANVLTF.

J is TRBJ1-1 and V is TRBV7-2, with 8 bases matching TRBD1. V shed 5 bases and J 2 bases; nucleotides not matched to a gene: 7. Germline-derived CDR1 and CDR2 are SGHTA and FQGNSA. CDR3 length equals 15 residues. CDR3 DNA sequence: TGTGCCAGCAGCGAAAGGACAGGGCCTAACACTGAAGCTTTCTTT. Amino acid sequence: CASSERTGPNTEAFF.

The genes are TRBV6-2 or TRBV6-3 and TRBJ1-2, with D hard to call. The germline V gene has CDR1 MNHEY and CDR2 SVGEGT. The CDR3 covers 12 residues. Trimming left V 5 bases short and J 8 bases short, with 12 bases between. For the CDR3, the DNA is TGTGCCAGCAGTGCCAGGCTCCTAGGCTACACCTTC. Translation: CASSARLLGYTF.

The J gene is TRBJ2-7, the V gene TRBV3-1 (or the pseudogene TRBV3-2); 10 nucleotides line up with TRBD2. The CDR3 sequence is 14 residues long. J lost 3 bases, V lost 5 bases, and 4 bases had no gene match. Germline V gene data show CDR1 as LGHDT and CDR2 as YNNKEL (reference sequence). The CDR3 DNA is TGTGCCAGCAGCACCCGGACTAGCGGCTACGAGCAGTACTTC. Its protein is CASSTRTSGYEQYF.

The J gene is TRBJ1-3, the V gene TRBV6-5, with D possibly matching TRBD1 (6 bases). The germline V gene encodes CDR1 MNHEY and CDR2 SVGAGI. V shed 6 bases and J shed 5 bases, with 17 bases lying between them. The CDR3 contains 15 residues. The CDR3 DNA reads TGTGCCAGCAGCCAGGGGACCGCTCTTAGAAACACCATATATTTT. It is translated as CASSQGTALRNTIYF.

The rearrangement joins TRBV27 to TRBJ1-1; TRBD1 is a possible D gene (5 bases). V lost 4 bases to trimming and J lost 5 bases, with 11 bases between them. CDR1 is MNHEY, CDR2 SMNVEV, per germline (reference sequence). This CDR3 is 13 amino acids long. The chain's CDR3 is CASSYQGGTEAFF. The DNA for the CDR3 is TGTGCCAGCAGTTATCAGGGAGGTACTGAAGCTTTCTTT.